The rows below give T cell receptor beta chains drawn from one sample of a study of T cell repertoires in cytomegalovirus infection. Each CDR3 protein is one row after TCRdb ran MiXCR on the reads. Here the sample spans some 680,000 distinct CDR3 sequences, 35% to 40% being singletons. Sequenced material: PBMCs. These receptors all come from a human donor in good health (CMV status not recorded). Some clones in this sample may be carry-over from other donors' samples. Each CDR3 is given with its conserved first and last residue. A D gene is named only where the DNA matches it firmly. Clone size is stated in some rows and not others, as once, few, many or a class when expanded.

CDR3: CASSSVSAGISSYNEQFF
DNA: TGCGCCAGCAGCTCCGTGTCGGCGGGAATTAGCTCCTACAATGAGCAGTTCTTC
D: NA
J: TRBJ2-1
V: TRBV5-1
size: NA

CDR3: CATSQPLSGAGEQFF
DNA: TGTGCCACCAGTCAACCCTTGTCGGGGGCGGGTGAGCAGTTCTTC
D: NA
J: TRBJ2-1
V: TRBV24-1
size: NA

CDR3: CASSLVLNTIYF
DNA: TGTGCCAGCAGCTTAGTTTTAAACACCATATATTTT
D: NA
J: TRBJ1-3
V: TRBV7-9
size: many

CDR3: CASSPDRQDVTGELFF
DNA: TGCGCCAGCAGCCCTGACAGGCAGGACGTCACCGGGGAGCTGTTTTTT
D: NA
J: TRBJ2-2
V: TRBV4-1
size: NA

CDR3: CASSLGTSGRGGETQYF
DNA: TGTGCCAGCAGCTTAGGAACTAGCGGGAGAGGAGGAGAGACCCAGTACTTC
D: TRBD2
J: TRBJ2-5
V: TRBV7-3
size: NA

CDR3: CSARDSGYTNTEAFF
DNA: TGCAGTGCTAGAGATAGTGGGTACACCAACACTGAAGCTTTCTTT
D: NA
J: TRBJ1-1
V: TRBV20-1
size: once

CDR3: CASSATGGRIREQYF
DNA: TGTGCCAGCAGTGCCACAGGGGGAAGGATACGCGAGCAGTACTTC
D: TRBD1
J: TRBJ2-7
V: TRBV28
size: NA

CDR3: CASSDGSSYEQYF
DNA: TGTGCCAGTAGTGACGGGAGCTCCTACGAGCAGTACTTC
D: NA
J: TRBJ2-7
V: TRBV19
size: few

CDR3: CASSLWPSSYEQYF
DNA: TGTGCCAGCAGTTTATGGCCTAGCTCCTACGAGCAGTACTTC
D: NA
J: TRBJ2-7
V: TRBV28
size: NA

CDR3: CATRQGTGQPQHF
DNA: TGTGCCACCAGACAGGGTACGGGGCAGCCCCAGCATTTT
D: TRBD1
J: TRBJ1-5
V: TRBV6-1
size: NA

CDR3: CASSPGTSGRDGIQYF
DNA: TGTGCCAGCAGTCCCGGGACTAGCGGGAGAGATGGCATTCAGTACTTC
D: TRBD2
J: TRBJ2-4
V: TRBV12-3/TRBV12-4
size: NA

CDR3: CASSPSPGTRQETQYF
DNA: TGTGCCAGCAGCCCCTCCCCTGGGACAAGACAAGAGACCCAGTACTTC
D: NA
J: TRBJ2-5
V: TRBV7-8
size: many

CDR3: CSVSRTPGVAEQYF
DNA: TGCAGCGTATCCCGGACCCCGGGTGTGGCCGAGCAGTACTTC
D: NA
J: TRBJ2-7
V: TRBV29-1
size: NA

CDR3: CASSYGLAGVSYEQYF
DNA: TGTGCCAGCAGCTACGGACTAGCGGGAGTATCCTACGAGCAGTACTTC
D: TRBD2
J: TRBJ2-7
V: TRBV7-8
size: few

CDR3: CASSPTIVGELFF
DNA: TGTGCCAGCAGCCCTACCATAGTCGGGGAGCTGTTTTTT
D: NA
J: TRBJ2-2
V: TRBV7-6
size: NA

CDR3: CASSLNQARF
DNA: TGTGCCAGCAGTCTCAATCAAGCCCGCTTC
D: NA
J: TRBJ1-2
V: TRBV2
size: few

CDR3: CASSQGSGLGSYNEQFF
DNA: TGTGCCAGTAGTCAGGGGAGCGGGCTGGGGTCCTACAATGAGCAGTTCTTC
D: NA
J: TRBJ2-1
V: TRBV19
size: few

CDR3: CASSATVLNTNYGYTF
DNA: TGTGCCAGCAGTGCAACAGTTCTAAACACCAACTATGGCTACACCTTC
D: NA
J: TRBJ1-2
V: TRBV12-3/TRBV12-4
size: few

CDR3: CASSSGTSSEQFF
DNA: TGTGCCAGCAGCAGTGGGACATCCAGTGAGCAGTTCTTC
D: NA
J: TRBJ2-1
V: TRBV7-6
size: few

CDR3: CASSPSTSYEQYF
DNA: TGTGCCAGCAGCCCGTCTACTTCATACGAGCAGTACTTC
D: NA
J: TRBJ2-7
V: TRBV7-9
size: once

CDR3: CSVGVTSYEQYF
DNA: TGCAGCGTTGGAGTAACGTCCTACGAGCAGTACTTC
D: NA
J: TRBJ2-7
V: TRBV29-1
size: NA

CDR3: CATSRGDRGGQPQHF
DNA: TGTGCCACCAGCAGAGGGGACAGGGGTGGTCAGCCCCAGCATTTT
D: TRBD1
J: TRBJ1-5
V: TRBV15
size: NA

CDR3: CASSPSGGVAYNEQFF
DNA: TGTGCCAGCAGTCCCTCGGGGGGGGTTGCCTACAATGAGCAGTTCTTC
D: TRBD2
J: TRBJ2-1
V: TRBV28
size: NA

CDR3: CASSPQGSGTDTQHF
DNA: TGTGCCAGCAGCCCACAGGGTTCGGGTACAGATACGCAGCATTTT
D: NA
J: TRBJ1-5
V: TRBV7-2
size: once

CDR3: CASSIDPPKRDSDTEAFF
DNA: TGTGCCAGTAGTATAGATCCACCCAAGAGGGATTCGGACACTGAAGCTTTCTTT
D: NA
J: TRBJ1-1
V: TRBV19
size: few

CDR3: CASSLFQGAEGYTF
DNA: TGTGCCAGCAGTTTATTCCAGGGGGCGGAGGGCTACACCTTC
D: TRBD1
J: TRBJ1-2
V: TRBV12-3/TRBV12-4
size: NA

CDR3: CASSLSQDAKSGELFF
DNA: TGTGCCAGCAGTTTATCCCAAGACGCAAAATCCGGGGAGCTGTTTTTT
D: NA
J: TRBJ2-2
V: TRBV27
size: NA

CDR3: CASISPGANTEAFF
DNA: TGTGCCAGCATTTCCCCAGGGGCCAACACTGAAGCTTTCTTT
D: NA
J: TRBJ1-1
V: TRBV28
size: NA

CDR3: CASSLVWGGPSSYNEQFF
DNA: TGTGCCAGCAGCTTAGTTTGGGGGGGCCCGAGCTCCTACAATGAGCAGTTCTTC
D: NA
J: TRBJ2-1
V: TRBV7-9
size: few

CDR3: CASSLDTFWDTIYF
DNA: TGTGCCAGCAGTTTAGATACATTTTGGGACACCATATATTTT
D: NA
J: TRBJ1-3
V: TRBV28
size: once

CDR3: CASSMTGDQPQHF
DNA: TGTGCCAGTAGTATGACAGGGGACCAGCCCCAGCATTTT
D: TRBD1
J: TRBJ1-5
V: TRBV19
size: NA

CDR3: CASRTGVSAFF
DNA: TGTGCCAGCAGGACAGGTGTCTCCGCTTTCTTT
D: NA
J: TRBJ1-1
V: TRBV28
size: NA

CDR3: CAIKGSGRVDTEAFF
DNA: TGTGCCATCAAAGGCTCGGGCAGGGTTGACACTGAAGCTTTCTTT
D: NA
J: TRBJ1-1
V: TRBV10-3
size: many